One and the same sample provided the 18 T cell receptor beta chains below, sequenced in a study of CD8 T cells in ankylosing spondylitis. TCRdb re-derived calls from the 5' RACE reads in MiXCR, one entry per CDR3 protein. Of about 92,000 distinct CDR3 sequences listed, roughly 8.8% are singletons. Sequencing input: blood, either unsorted or a sorted T cell fraction (not recorded which). The receptors were gathered from a male donor with ankylosing spondylitis or in good health (not recorded which).

The table lists this clonotype with many counts. CDR3 loop: CASSFGGSGNTIYF. Here the CDR3 DNA reads TGTGCCAGCAGTTTCGGGGGCTCTGGAAACACCATATATTTT. The chain employs TRBV12-3 or TRBV12-4 and TRBJ1-3; possibly TRBD1 for D (5 bases). The V end lost 3 bases, the J end lost 0 bases, and 6 bases lay between the germline ends. The CDR3 is 14 amino acids.

The table lists this clonotype with many counts. CDR3 DNA: TGTGCCAGCAGCATACAAACAGGGGGCGGCGGTGAAAAACTGTTTTTT. It yields the protein CASSIQTGGGGEKLFF. V usage is TRBV13 and J usage is TRBJ1-4, with 9 bases identical to TRBD1. V lost 5 bases and J lost 7; bases outside the gene matches: 11. The CDR3 sequence is 16 residues long. Looked up from germline, CDR1 is PRHDT and CDR2 is FYEKMQ (reference sequence). The variable domain in full, with the rest retrieved from reference TRBV13 and TRBJ1-4, is AAGVIQSPRHLIKEKRETATLKCYPIPRHDTVYWYQQGPGQDPQFLISFYEKMQSDKGSIPDRFSAQQFSDYHSELNMSSLELGDSALYFCASSIQTGGGGEKLFFGSGTQLSVL.

This clonotype was recorded at least ten times. The gene calls are TRBV6-2 or TRBV6-3 and TRBJ1-2; TRBD1 is a possible D gene (5 bases). CDR1 and CDR2 (germline): MNHEY, SVGEGT. Trimming removed 6 bases from V and 0 bases from J, with 20 bases in between. This CDR3 spans 17 amino acids. The CDR3 region has the DNA TGTGCCAGCAGCATTGAAGGTTATTTGGGACCTAACTATGGCTACACCTTC. The encoded protein is CASSIEGYLGPNYGYTF.

This clonotype was counted ten times or more. Written as DNA, the CDR3 is TGTGCCAGCAGCTTGGCAGGGAATGAAAAACTGTTTTTT. Amino acid sequence: CASSLAGNEKLFF. The rearrangement joins TRBV7-2 to TRBJ1-4; D might be TRBD1 (5 bases). Per the germline V gene, CDR1 is SGHTA and CDR2 is FQGNSA. The CDR3 is 13 residues long. The germline V and J ends were trimmed by 3 bases and 5 bases, with 7 bases remaining between them.

This clonotype was picked up many times. V and J are TRBV15 and TRBJ2-1, with 9 bases lining up with TRBD2. V was pared by 1 base and J by 0 bases, with 10 bases of the junction left unmatched. CDR1 is LNHNV, CDR2 YYDKDF, per germline (reference sequence). This CDR3 comprises 19 residues. CDR3 DNA: TGTGCCACCAGCAGAGTTCTGGGCGGGGGGGCCGCCTCCTACAATGAGCAGTTCTTC. It codes for CATSRVLGGGAASYNEQFF. Together with reference TRBV15 and TRBJ2-1, the CDR3 gives the full variable domain: DAMVIQNPRYQVTQFGKPVTLSCSQTLNHNVMYWYQQKSSQAPKLLFHYYDKDFNNEADTPDNFQSRRPNTSFCFLDIRSPGLGDTAMYLCATSRVLGGGAASYNEQFFGPGTRLTVL.

This clonotype showed up many times. The chain combines TRBV3-1 with TRBJ2-1, with TRBD2 matching 11 bases. Germline CDR1 is LGHDT and CDR2 is YNNKEL (reference sequence). V was clipped by 0 bases and J by 8 bases; unmatched bases: 9. The CDR3 is made up of 17 amino acids. The CDR3 DNA reads TGTGCCAGCAGCCAAGATAAACTAGCGGGGGACATAGATGAGCAGTTCTTC. Translation: CASSQDKLAGDIDEQFF.

The rearrangement links TRBV18 to TRBJ1-3; no reliable D call. V lost 6 bases, J lost 0 bases, and 18 bases lay in between. The CDR3 length is 17 residues. The germline CDR1 and CDR2 sequences are KGHSH and LQKENI. The CDR3: CASSTGRGRGSGNTIYF. For the CDR3, the DNA is TGTGCCAGCTCTACCGGACGAGGACGAGGCTCTGGAAACACCATATATTTT.

The table lists this clonotype with a few counts. The chain joins TRBV28 to TRBJ1-2; the D is unclear. Trimming shortened V by 7 bases and J by 7 bases, and 16 bases separated the two germline ends. In germline, CDR1 is MDHEN, CDR2 SYDVKM. CDR3 length equals 13 residues. This chain's CDR3 is CASTSNRAGGYTF. For the CDR3, the DNA is TGTGCCAGCACCTCCAACAGAGCCGGTGGCTACACCTTC.

This clonotype occurred many times. This chain joins TRBV5-1 and TRBJ2-6; D call uncertain. This CDR3 has 17 amino acids. CDR1 and CDR2 from the germline V gene are SGHRS and YFSETQ. V shed 2 bases and J shed 0 bases, with 12 bases lying between them. The CDR3 reads CASSFQTTSSGANVLTF. The CDR3 DNA is TGCGCCAGCAGCTTTCAGACAACATCCTCTGGGGCCAACGTCCTGACTTTC.

This clonotype was detected ten times or more. The chain employs TRBV20-1 and TRBJ1-6; no reliable D call. Germline CDR1 reads DFQATT; CDR2 reads SNEGSKA (reference sequence). The V and J ends lost 3 bases and 8 bases respectively, with 11 bases between them. This CDR3 region has 13 residues. The CDR3 sequence: CSASTRIDSPLHF. The CDR3, as DNA: TGCAGTGCTAGTACCCGAATCGATTCACCCCTCCACTTT.

This rearrangement joins TRBV7-3 to TRBJ2-5; 7 nucleotides agree with TRBD2. Looked up from germline, CDR1 is SGHTA and CDR2 is FQGTGA. V lost 1 base, J lost 4 bases, and 0 bases stayed unmatched. CDR3 length: 13 amino acids. The CDR3 is CASSLSGRETQYF. In DNA form, the CDR3 reads TGTGCCAGCAGCTTAAGCGGGAGAGAGACCCAGTACTTC.

This clonotype showed up just a few times. A much larger clone lies a single base off, so this may be a read error. J is TRBJ2-1 and V is TRBV24-1; 8 nucleotides agree with TRBD1. After removal of 5 bases from V and 5 bases from J, the junction contained 7 bases not matched to a gene. Germline V gene sequence: CDR1 KGHDR, CDR2 SFDVKD. The CDR3 has 15 amino acids. CDR3 nucleotides: TGTGCCACCAGTGGCCCCGGGACAGGTGACAATGAGCAGTTCTTC. Amino acids: CATSGPGTGDNEQFF.

This clonotype was found many times. The chain joins TRBV29-1 to TRBJ2-2, with 10 nucleotides matching TRBD1. V shed 6 bases, J shed 5 bases, and the junction held 9 bases outside the gene matches. CDR3 length equals 15 residues. The V gene's germline CDR1 is SQVTM and CDR2 ANQGSEA. CDR3 sequence reads: CSVKEPGQGTGELFF. CDR3 DNA sequence: TGCAGCGTGAAGGAACCGGGACAGGGGACCGGGGAGCTGTTTTTT.

The chain combines TRBV5-1 with TRBJ2-1; D not resolved. With 0 bases removed from V and 0 bases from J, the gap between germline ends came to 7 bases. CDR3 size: 15 residues. Germline V gives CDR1 SGHRS, CDR2 YFSETQ. The CDR3 here is CASSLEVFSYNEQFF. Written as DNA, the CDR3 is TGCGCCAGCAGCTTGGAGGTTTTCTCCTACAATGAGCAGTTCTTC.

This clonotype was found a few times. The rearrangement links TRBV11-1 to TRBJ1-5, with 7 bases lining up with TRBD1. This CDR3 has 18 amino acids. J lost 2 bases, V lost 5 bases, and 15 bases had no gene match. Germline V lookup: CDR1 SGHAT, CDR2 FQDESV (reference sequence). CDR3 in amino acids: CASSPLPAGGLGNQPQHF. The DNA of the CDR3 is TGTGCCAGCAGCCCATTACCGGCAGGGGGATTGGGCAATCAGCCCCAGCATTTT.

This clonotype turned up a few times. The rearrangement links TRBV5-1 to TRBJ2-3; D may correspond to TRBD1 or TRBD2 (5 bases each). The CDR3 is made up of 14 amino acids. Germline lookup yields CDR1 SGHRS and CDR2 YFSETQ. Trimming pared 4 bases from V and 1 base from J, leaving 10 bases between. Here the CDR3 DNA reads TGCGCCAGCAGCCTGCTGGGGGGCACAGATACGCAGTATTTT. Translating it yields CASSLLGGTDTQYF.

This clonotype came up many times. This rearrangement joins TRBV9 to TRBJ2-7; D is unclear. CDR3 length equals 14 residues. V was pared by 0 bases and J by 0 bases, with 7 bases between. Germline assignment: CDR1 SGDLS and CDR2 YYNGEE. Here the CDR3 reads CASSVGASSYEQYF. The CDR3 nucleotides read TGTGCCAGCAGCGTAGGGGCTAGCTCCTACGAGCAGTACTTC.

The chain links TRBV7-9 to TRBJ1-1; 8 nucleotides line up with TRBD1. The junction had 3 bases not matched to a gene; V was cut back by 3 bases and J by 9 bases. CDR3 size: 12 residues. Looked up from germline, CDR1 is SEHNR and CDR2 is FQNEAQ (reference sequence). The CDR3 here is CASSLGTGKAFF. CDR3 bases: TGTGCCAGCAGCTTGGGGACAGGAAAAGCTTTCTTT.